The 8 T cell receptor beta chains in this list originate from one sample, sequenced in a study of graft-versus-host responses after intestinal transplantation. Profiled with immunoSEQ multiplex PCR; TCRdb holds only in-frame clones, not every one. The table has 50,000 or so clones, more than 75% seen once. The specimen comprised PBMCs, sampled around 120 days after intestinal transplantation. The receptors come from a human patient who received an intestinal transplant, so some T cells may come from the graft donor.

V gene TRBV7-8 combines with J gene TRBJ1-6, with a tentative D call TRBD1 (6 bases). There are 16 residues in the CDR3. Per germline, CDR1 SGHVS and CDR2 FQNEAQ. The germline V and J ends were trimmed by 6 bases and 0 bases, with 12 bases remaining between them. CDR3 DNA sequence: TGTGCCAGCAGACCGGGACAAAGCTCCTATAATTCACCCCTCCACTTT. It specifies CASRPGQSSYNSPLHF.

The gene calls are TRBV4-1 and TRBJ2-7, with 7 positions matching TRBD1. V gave up 1 base and J gave up 2 bases; unmatched junction bases: 2. CDR3 length: 14 residues. Germline V gene data show CDR1 as MGHRA and CDR2 as YSYEKL. CDR3 in amino acids: CASSQGQGTYEQYF. DNA of the CDR3: TGCGCCAGCAGCCAAGGACAGGGAACCTACGAGCAGTACTTC.

The chain employs TRBV28 and TRBJ2-7; no clear D gene. Germline CDR1 reads MDHEN; CDR2 reads SYDVKM. V dropped 3 bases and J dropped 5 bases, with 8 bases sitting between them. The length of the CDR3 is 12 residues. This CDR3 is CASSFGVNEQYF. The CDR3 bases are TGTGCCAGCAGTTTCGGTGTGAACGAGCAGTACTTC.

This clone was recorded once. The chain recombines TRBV5-1 with TRBJ2-7; D may match TRBD1 or TRBD2 (5 bases each). The germline V gene encodes CDR1 SGHRS and CDR2 YFSETQ. The CDR3 runs 20 residues. Trimming cost V 3 bases and J 2 bases, with 30 bases left between them. The CDR3 coding sequence is TGCGCCAGCAGCTCGACGGCGGCGACGAACCGGGGCCGGGGAACCTACGAGCAGTACTTC. This gives the protein CASSSTAATNRGRGTYEQYF. The full variable domain, its missing parts supplied by reference TRBV5-1 and TRBJ2-7, is KAGVTQTPRYLIKTRGQQVTLSCSPISGHRSVSWYQQTPGQGLQFLFEYFSETQRNKGNFPGRFSGRQFSNSRSEMNVSTLELGDSALYLCASSSTAATNRGRGTYEQYFGPGTRLTVT.

With regard to this clone: The sample holds other DNA sequences that translate to the same CDR3. The chain links TRBV18 to TRBJ1-4; D uncertain. Trimming took off 3 bases at V and 7 bases at J, with 9 bases between the two ends. Germline V gives CDR1 KGHSH, CDR2 LQKENI. The CDR3 totals 13 residues. In nucleotides, the CDR3 is TGTGCCAGCTCACCCCGGGAAGGTGAAAAACTGTTTTTT. Translated, it gives CASSPREGEKLFF.

V gene TRBV6-1 combines with J gene TRBJ2-7; maybe TRBD2 (6 bases). The CDR3 runs to 15 residues. The V gene lost 5 bases and the J gene lost 3 bases, with 17 bases spanning the gap. Per germline, CDR1 MNHNS and CDR2 SASEGT. The DNA of the CDR3 is TGTGCCAGCAGTCCAGGGCCTTTGGAGGGCTACGAGCAGTACTTC. Its translation: CASSPGPLEGYEQYF.

This chain uses TRBV6-1 with TRBJ2-7; tentatively, D is TRBD1 (6 bases). Germline CDR1 is MNHNS and CDR2 is SASEGT. V dropped 6 bases and J dropped 0 bases, with 9 bases sitting between them. The CDR3 extends over 13 amino acids. As DNA, the CDR3 is TGTGCCAGCAGGGGGGCAGCCTCCTACGAGCAGTACTTC. Residues: CASRGAASYEQYF.

This rearrangement joins TRBV5-1 to TRBJ2-5; 7 bases match TRBD1. The V segment lost 0 bases and the J segment 5 bases; nucleotides outside the gene matches: 7. CDR3 length equals 15 residues. Germline V CDR1 and CDR2: SGHRS, YFSETQ. Written as DNA, the CDR3 is TGCGCCAGCAGCTTGGAACAGGGGATAGTGGAGACCCAGTACTTC. Its protein is CASSLEQGIVETQYF.